These 18 T cell receptor beta chains share one sample of origin, sequenced in a study of blood T cell repertoires in COVID-19. Method: immunoSEQ multiplex PCR; TCRdb's copy keeps in-frame clones and lacks some. This repertoire shows about 320,000 clones, about nine tenths found once; its top ten account for 5.2%. The sample consisted of PBMCs or T cells enriched from blood (not recorded which). The receptors here all came from a man aged 60-69 years who had recovered from COVID-19.

The chain has TRBV7-2 and TRBJ2-3, with a weak D call TRBD2 (5 bases). The germline V gene encodes CDR1 SGHTA and CDR2 FQGNSA. CDR3 length: 14 residues. Trimming stripped 3 bases from V and 2 bases from J, with 9 bases between. As DNA, the CDR3 is TGTGCCAGCAGCTTCCGGGAATACACAGATACGCAGTATTTT. It encodes CASSFREYTDTQYF.

This chain connects TRBV9 to TRBJ2-3, with D perhaps matching TRBD2 (5 bases). Germline values: CDR1 SGDLS, CDR2 YYNGEE. This CDR3 is 15 amino acids long. The V and J ends lost 4 bases and 2 bases respectively, with 14 bases between them. The CDR3 spells CASSQTILATDTQYF. CDR3 in DNA: TGTGCCAGCAGCCAGACTATCCTGGCCACAGATACGCAGTATTTT.

This chain joins TRBV7-2 and TRBJ1-3, with D perhaps matching TRBD1 (5 bases). Germline CDR1 is SGHTA and CDR2 is FQGNSA. V lost 3 bases and J 0 bases, leaving 9 bases between the germline ends. The CDR3 is 15 residues long. The DNA for the CDR3 is TGTGCCAGCAGCTTGGGGGGGTCCTCTGGAAACACCATATATTTT. Protein sequence: CASSLGGSSGNTIYF.

The rearrangement uses TRBV5-1 and TRBJ1-3, with TRBD1 matching over 7 bases. This CDR3 is 17 amino acids long. The germline gives CDR1 SGHRS, CDR2 YFSETQ. V lost 0 bases and J lost 0; bases outside the gene matches: 6. In nucleotides, the CDR3 is TGCGCCAGCAGCTTGGCCCCACAGGGGACCTCTGGAAACACCATATATTTT. Protein sequence: CASSLAPQGTSGNTIYF. Drawing the rest from reference TRBV5-1 and TRBJ1-3, the complete variable domain is KAGVTQTPRYLIKTRGQQVTLSCSPISGHRSVSWYQQTPGQGLQFLFEYFSETQRNKGNFPGRFSGRQFSNSRSEMNVSTLELGDSALYLCASSLAPQGTSGNTIYFGEGSWLTVV.

This clone showed up just once. The chain carries TRBV2 and TRBJ2-5; D might be TRBD1 (7 bases). The germline gives CDR1 SNHLY, CDR2 FYNNEI. The length of the CDR3 is 12 residues. Between the trimmed V and J ends, which lost 6 bases and 5 bases, there was a span of 10 bases. The CDR3 here is CASRTGRETQYF. The DNA for the CDR3 is TGTGCCAGCAGGACAGGGAGGGAGACCCAGTACTTC.

The chain employs TRBV28 and TRBJ1-5, with D uncertain. Germline CDR1 is MDHEN and CDR2 is SYDVKM. V was clipped by 3 bases and J by 7 bases, with 10 bases between them. The CDR3 loop spans 13 amino acids. The CDR3 DNA reads as TGTGCCAGCAGTTTTTGGCGAGGGCAGCCCCAGCATTTT. Its protein is CASSFWRGQPQHF.

The chain uses TRBV23-1 and TRBJ1-1; a possible D gene is TRBD1 (5 bases). TRBV23-1 is an open reading frame whose function is uncertain. Trimming left V 5 bases short and J 0 bases short, with 10 bases between. CDR3 length: 14 amino acids. The DNA for the CDR3 is TGCGCCAGCAGTGTCGACAGATTGAACACTGAAGCTTTCTTT. Translation gives CASSVDRLNTEAFF.

V is TRBV6-5 and J is TRBJ2-1, with a weak D call TRBD2 (5 bases). V lost 0 bases to trimming and J lost 7 bases, with 16 bases between them. CDR1 MNHEY and CDR2 SVGAGI come from the germline V gene. The CDR3 loop spans 16 amino acids. As DNA, the CDR3 is TGTGCCAGCAGTTACTCTCCGGAGGCGGTCCGAAATGAGCAGTTCTTC. This codes for CASSYSPEAVRNEQFF.

The chain combines TRBV27 with TRBJ2-7; TRBD2 matches 11 bases. V trimming: 6 bases; J trimming: 9 bases; junction bases outside the gene matches: 19. The CDR3 totals 17 residues. Germline V gives CDR1 MNHEY, CDR2 SMNVEV (reference sequence). The CDR3 sequence is CASSSILAGALSVRQYF. DNA for the CDR3: TGTGCCAGCAGCAGCATACTAGCGGGAGCTCTTTCGGTTAGGCAGTACTTC.

The J gene is TRBJ2-3, the V gene TRBV7-3, with D maybe TRBD2 (5 bases). Germline V gene data show CDR1 as SGHTA and CDR2 as FQGTGA. V lost 3 bases to trimming and J lost 0 bases, with 13 bases between them. The CDR3 runs to 16 residues. CDR3 protein: CASSLGRGPSTDTQYF. The CDR3 DNA reads as TGTGCCAGCAGCTTGGGTAGAGGGCCGAGCACAGATACGCAGTATTTT.

About this clone itself: An end of the junction does not agree with germline; a read error may underlie this. Other DNA sequences in this specimen translate into the identical CDR3. The chain recombines TRBV28 with TRBJ1-2, with D possibly matching TRBD1 (6 bases). Germline CDR1 reads MDHEN; CDR2 reads SYDVKM. CDR3 length: 15 residues. CDR3 region: CASSFPGQPNYGYTF. The CDR3 DNA reads as TGCGCCAGCAGTTTTCCCGGACAGCCTAACTATGGCTACACCTTC.

The chain couples TRBV5-5 to TRBJ2-7; 11 nucleotides line up with TRBD2. The CDR3 length is 15 residues. CDR1 and CDR2 (germline): SGHKS, YYEKEE (reference sequence). After removal of 8 bases from V and 1 base from J, the junction contained 8 bases not matched to a gene. The CDR3 DNA is TGTGCCAGTAGTACGGGACTAGCGGCGTCCTACGAGCAGTACTTC. Translating gives CASSTGLAASYEQYF.

V and J are TRBV18 and TRBJ1-3; D might be TRBD1 (5 bases). The CDR3 spans 16 residues. The ends were cut back, 3 bases at V and 4 bases at J, with 16 bases in the middle. CDR1 is KGHSH, CDR2 LQKENI, per germline. The CDR3 region is CASSPQQGSGGNTIYF. In DNA form, the CDR3 reads TGTGCCAGCTCACCGCAGCAGGGCTCAGGAGGAAACACCATATATTTT.

The chain employs TRBV11-3 and TRBJ2-5, with 9 bases lining up with TRBD1. The CDR3 loop spans 15 amino acids. Trimming took 5 bases from V and 5 from J; bases not matched to a gene: 9. The germline CDR1 and CDR2 sequences are SGHNT and YENEEA. The CDR3 DNA sequence: TGTGCCAGCAGCCCAAACAGGGGGCGCGGGGAGACCCAGTACTTC. Amino acid sequence: CASSPNRGRGETQYF. Full variable domain (missing parts from reference TRBV11-3 and TRBJ2-5): EAGVVQSPRYKIIEKKQPVAFWCNPISGHNTLYWYLQNLGQGPELLIRYENEEAVDDSQLPKDRFSAERLKGVDSTLKIQPAELGDSAVYLCASSPNRGRGETQYFGPGTRLLVL.

The J gene is TRBJ1-1, the V gene TRBV15; D call uncertain. The germline V and J ends were trimmed by 0 bases and 3 bases, with 8 bases remaining between them. Germline V gene sequence: CDR1 LNHNV, CDR2 YYDKDF (reference sequence). This CDR3 has 14 residues. The CDR3 DNA is TGTGCCACCAGCAGAGAACGGGGATACACTGAAGCTTTCTTT. This codes for CATSRERGYTEAFF.

The chain has TRBV11-1 and TRBJ2-1; possible D gene TRBD2, 6 bases. Germline CDR1 SGHAT, CDR2 FQDESV (reference sequence). The CDR3 loop spans 15 amino acids. V was trimmed by 5 bases and J by 5 bases, leaving 16 bases between them. The CDR3 sequence is CASSITGVGDNEQFF. CDR3 DNA: TGTGCCAGCAGCATTACGGGAGTAGGAGACAATGAGCAGTTCTTC.

A single count supports this clone. The CDR3 bases are TGTGCCAGCAGTGTGACAGGAAACTATGGCTACACCTTC. Translating gives CASSVTGNYGYTF. V gene TRBV28 combines with J gene TRBJ1-2; D may be TRBD1 (6 bases). V shed 5 bases and J shed 2 bases, with 9 bases lying between them. The length of the CDR3 is 13 residues. The germline V gene has CDR1 MDHEN and CDR2 SYDVKM.

For the CDR3, the DNA is TGCGCCAGCAGCTTTACGACAGACTCTAACTATGGCTACACCTTC. Translating gives CASSFTTDSNYGYTF. The chain carries TRBV5-1 and TRBJ1-2, with D perhaps matching TRBD1 (5 bases). The V end lost 2 bases, the J end lost 0 bases, and 11 bases lay between the germline ends. This CDR3 has 15 residues. Germline assignment: CDR1 SGHRS and CDR2 YFSETQ. Complete variable domain (other parts from reference TRBV5-1 and TRBJ1-2): KAGVTQTPRYLIKTRGQQVTLSCSPISGHRSVSWYQQTPGQGLQFLFEYFSETQRNKGNFPGRFSGRQFSNSRSEMNVSTLELGDSALYLCASSFTTDSNYGYTFGSGTRLTVV.